This TCR beta chain was retrieved from a study of shared clonotypes between healthy human individuals. The data were produced by immunoSEQ multiplex PCR, yet TCRdb's version contains in-frame clones alone and is incomplete. The sample holds over a million clones, 65% to 75% seen once. Germline V gene sequence: CDR1 ENHRY, CDR2 SYGVKD. V gave up 4 bases and J gave up 5 bases, with 11 bases separating them. The CDR3 is made up of 13 amino acids. The material sequenced was memory CD4+ T cells sorted from blood. The subset here: CD45RA-negative fraction. This receptor was taken from a man between 18 and 35 years old in good health. The V gene is TRBV10-3, the J gene TRBJ1-2, with D hard to call. This CDR3 is CAISGTGSYGYTF. The CDR3 bases are TGTGCCATCAGTGGGACGGGAAGTTATGGCTACACCTTC.